Presented here are 20 T cell receptor beta chains from one specimen sequenced in a study of blood T cell repertoires in COVID-19. The data were produced by immunoSEQ multiplex PCR, yet TCRdb's version contains in-frame clones alone and is incomplete. The table records some 270,000 clones, about nine tenths of them present only once. The specimen sequenced was peripheral blood. Source of these receptors: a woman in her sixties who had recovered from COVID-19.

This clone was counted between two and nine times. The V call is TRBV9, the J call TRBJ2-3, with TRBD2 matching 10 bases. The CDR3 extends over 18 amino acids. The junction had 7 bases not matched to a gene; V was cut back by 0 bases and J by 0 bases. Germline CDR1 is SGDLS and CDR2 is YYNGEE. This CDR3 is CASSVGLAGVGSTDTQYF. The CDR3, as DNA: TGTGCCAGCAGCGTAGGGCTAGCGGGGGTCGGAAGCACAGATACGCAGTATTTT. The whole variable domain, remainder taken from reference TRBV9 and TRBJ2-3, is DSGVTQTPKHLITATGQRVTLRCSPRSGDLSVYWYQQSLDQGLQFLIQYYNGEERAKGNILERFSAQQFPDLHSELNLSSLELGDSALYFCASSVGLAGVGSTDTQYFGPGTRLTVL.

This clone was counted a single time. The chain has TRBV2 and TRBJ2-7; D gene unclear. CDR3 size: 13 residues. Germline CDR1 SNHLY, CDR2 FYNNEI. V dropped 2 bases and J dropped 0 bases, with 5 bases sitting between them. The CDR3: CASSETDSYEQYF. The CDR3 bases are TGTGCCAGCAGTGAAACAGACTCCTACGAGCAGTACTTC.

This rearrangement joins TRBV7-3 to TRBJ1-4, with D unclear. Per the germline V gene, CDR1 is SGHTA and CDR2 is FQGTGA. Trimming cost V 4 bases and J 7 bases, with 16 bases left between them. The CDR3 length is 15 residues. CDR3 in amino acids: CASSSSGRGGEKLFF. The CDR3 DNA is TGTGCCAGCAGCTCAAGCGGGCGTGGAGGTGAAAAACTGTTTTTT.

The V gene is TRBV5-1, the J gene TRBJ1-4; TRBD1 matches at 9 bases. The CDR3 spans 15 residues. CDR1 is SGHRS and CDR2 is YFSETQ in the germline V gene. V was clipped by 6 bases and J by 8 bases; unmatched bases: 11. The CDR3 region is CASKPLQGAGEKLFF. The CDR3 DNA follows: TGCGCCAGCAAACCTCTACAGGGGGCTGGGGAAAAACTGTTTTTT.

This clone was counted at least ten times. The chain recombines TRBV5-1 with TRBJ1-2; 8 bases align to TRBD1. The CDR3 consists of 16 residues. Germline values: CDR1 SGHRS, CDR2 YFSETQ. V was clipped by 0 bases and J by 6 bases; unmatched bases: 10. The chain's CDR3 is CASSLESGTGGDGYTF. CDR3 nucleotides: TGCGCCAGCAGCTTGGAATCCGGGACAGGTGGAGATGGCTACACCTTC.

This clone has a handful of counts. Other nucleotide sequences in the sample specify the same CDR3. This chain connects TRBV28 to TRBJ2-1, with 15 bases matching TRBD2. CDR1 is MDHEN, CDR2 SYDVKM, per germline. This CDR3 is 16 amino acids long. V trimming: 5 bases; J trimming: 4 bases; junction bases outside the gene matches: 3. CDR3 sequence reads: CASSGTSGGIYNEQFF. Here the CDR3 DNA reads TGTGCCAGCAGTGGGACTAGCGGGGGGATATACAATGAGCAGTTCTTC. Together with reference TRBV28 and TRBJ2-1, the CDR3 gives the full variable domain: DVKVTQSSRYLVKRTGEKVFLECVQDMDHENMFWYRQDPGLGLRLIYFSYDVKMKEKGDIPEGYSVSREKKERFSLILESASTNQTSMYLCASSGTSGGIYNEQFFGPGTRLTVL.

V and J are TRBV29-1 and TRBJ2-3; 7 bases are shared with TRBD2. This CDR3 region has 12 residues. The germline V gene encodes CDR1 SQVTM and CDR2 ANQGSEA. CDR3 sequence reads: CSKTSSTDTQYF. The CDR3 DNA sequence: TGCAGTAAGACTAGCTCCACAGATACGCAGTATTTT.

V and J are TRBV4-3 and TRBJ2-3; a weak D match, TRBD2 (6 bases). CDR1 and CDR2 from the germline V gene are LGHNA and YSLEER. V shed 0 bases and J shed 8 bases, with 15 bases lying between them. This CDR3 spans 15 amino acids. This chain's CDR3 is CASSQEQVGGVTQYF. CDR3 in DNA: TGCGCCAGCAGCCAAGAACAGGTTGGAGGGGTTACGCAGTATTTT.

This clone was picked up a small number of times. The chain joins TRBV7-2 to TRBJ1-6; 11 nucleotides match TRBD1. The V gene's germline CDR1 is SGHTA and CDR2 FQGNSA. The CDR3 has 15 amino acids. J lost 8 bases, V lost 3 bases, and 3 bases had no gene match. DNA of the CDR3: TGTGCCAGCAGCTTCGGGACAGGGGGGGATTCACCCCTCCACTTT. Translating it yields CASSFGTGGDSPLHF.

The V and J genes are TRBV6-5 and TRBJ2-7, with 7 bases that match TRBD1. CDR1 and CDR2 from the germline V gene are MNHEY and SVGAGI. The CDR3 consists of 14 residues. V was clipped by 6 bases and J by 7 bases; unmatched bases: 12. CDR3 residues: CASRDGQESGEQYF. The DNA for the CDR3 is TGTGCCAGCAGGGACGGACAGGAATCGGGAGAGCAGTACTTC.

V and J are TRBV7-3 and TRBJ2-7; 10 bases line up with TRBD2. J was trimmed by 2 bases and V by 1 base; bases with no gene match: 14. CDR1 and CDR2 (germline): SGHTA, FQGTGA. The CDR3 totals 19 residues. CDR3 sequence (DNA): TGTGCCAGCAGCTTAAGGGCTAGCGGGGGCGCCCGGGAGCCCTACGAGCAGTACTTC. Its protein is CASSLRASGGAREPYEQYF.

The chain joins TRBV6-1 to TRBJ2-7; D is unclear. The length of the CDR3 is 13 residues. The germline V and J ends were trimmed by 2 bases and 3 bases, with 8 bases remaining between them. From germline, CDR1 is MNHNS and CDR2 SASEGT. The DNA of the CDR3 is TGTGCCAGCAGTGAATTAACATTCTACGAGCAGTACTTC. Its translation: CASSELTFYEQYF.

This rearrangement joins TRBV9 to TRBJ2-6, with TRBD1 matching 9 bases. Trimming at V came to 4 bases and at J to 4 bases, leaving 15 bases not matched to a gene. The germline CDR1 and CDR2 sequences are SGDLS and YYNGEE. The CDR3 length is 19 residues. CDR3 residues: CASSPEVGQGLSGANVLTF. CDR3 DNA sequence: TGTGCCAGCAGCCCAGAGGTGGGACAGGGTTTATCCGGGGCCAACGTCCTGACTTTC.

This chain links TRBV7-3 with TRBJ2-3; TRBD2 might be the D (7 bases). Germline assignment: CDR1 SGHTA and CDR2 FQGTGA. The CDR3 loop spans 17 amino acids. The germline V and J ends were trimmed by 3 bases and 2 bases, with 18 bases remaining between them. The CDR3 here is CASSFLPRGGPTDTQYF. In nucleotides, the CDR3 is TGTGCCAGCAGCTTTTTACCTCGCGGGGGCCCCACAGATACGCAGTATTTT.

The rearrangement links TRBV28 to TRBJ2-3; D possibly corresponds to TRBD1 (5 bases). CDR3 size: 13 residues. The ends were cut back, 6 bases at V and 4 bases at J, with 11 bases in the middle. Germline lookup yields CDR1 MDHEN and CDR2 SYDVKM. For the CDR3, the DNA is TGTGCCAGCAGCACAGACAGCGCAGATACGCAGTATTTT. It codes for CASSTDSADTQYF.

V and J are TRBV2 and TRBJ2-7; perhaps TRBD1 as D (6 bases). V was shortened by 5 bases and J by 2 bases, with 16 bases between the two germline ends. The CDR3 is 15 amino acids. From germline, CDR1 is SNHLY and CDR2 FYNNEI. This CDR3 reads CASSPGHRPTYEQYF. The CDR3 DNA is TGTGCCAGCAGTCCGGGACACCGGCCCACCTACGAGCAGTACTTC.

This chain joins TRBV28 and TRBJ2-1, with 10 bases fitting TRBD2. The CDR3 contains 15 residues. The V gene end was trimmed by 8 bases and the J gene end by 6 bases; junction bases not matched to a gene: 10. Germline CDR1 MDHEN, CDR2 SYDVKM. The CDR3 is CASRLPAGGGNEQFF. CDR3 bases: TGTGCCAGCCGCCTGCCAGCGGGGGGGGGCAATGAGCAGTTCTTC.

The chain uses TRBV7-2 and TRBJ1-3; 7 nucleotides align to TRBD1. Trimming at V came to 5 bases and at J to 2 bases, leaving 6 bases not matched to a gene. CDR1 is SGHTA, CDR2 FQGNSA, per germline. This CDR3 region has 15 residues. CDR3 in amino acids: CASSPSQGAGNTIYF. The CDR3 bases are TGTGCCAGCAGCCCGTCCCAGGGGGCTGGAAACACCATATATTTT.

In this sample, this clone turned up once. This chain connects TRBV7-3 to TRBJ1-1, with D unresolved. The CDR3 sequence is 14 residues long. Deletions cut 8 bases from V and 0 bases from J, with 13 bases between. Germline V gene lookup returns CDR1 SGHTA and CDR2 FQGTGA. CDR3 in DNA: TGTGCCAGCCGTGTGGTAGATCTGAACACTGAAGCTTTCTTT. Its protein is CASRVVDLNTEAFF.

V is TRBV25-1 and J is TRBJ2-2, with D possibly TRBD1 on 5 matching bases. This CDR3 contains 16 residues. V lost 1 base, J lost 0 bases, and 9 bases lay in between. CDR1 and CDR2 (germline): MGHDK, SYGVNS. The CDR3 DNA reads as TGTGCCAGCAGTGAATGGACAATAGCGAACACCGGGGAGCTGTTTTTT. This sequence encodes CASSEWTIANTGELFF.